The following is a T cell receptor (beta chain) sequence with its context. Its matching antigen is unknown. CDR1 MDHEN and CDR2 SYDVKM come from the germline V gene. The CDR3 has 13 amino acids. V was pared by 3 bases and J by 8 bases, with 13 bases between. Data came from immunoSEQ multiplex PCR; TCRdb stores just in-frame clones and leaves some out. The table lists approximately 86,000 clones, around four fifths of them singletons. The sample comes from a study of PD-L1 blockade in urothelial cancer. At the level of the study: The patients had undergone anywhere from 0 to 3 prior chemotherapy regimens.

General observations from the study: Having blood TCR clonality under the median before treatment predicted better survival.

Sample time point: pretreatment peripheral blood. This clonotype was sampled from a middle-aged man with urothelial cancer. The chain recombines TRBV28 with TRBJ1-1; D gene unclear. This sample comprised PBMCs, obtained around atezolizumab (anti-PD-L1) treatment. This chain's CDR3 is CASSFRAGGEAFF. The CDR3 DNA reads as TGTGCCAGCAGTTTCCGAGCCGGCGGGGAAGCTTTCTTT.